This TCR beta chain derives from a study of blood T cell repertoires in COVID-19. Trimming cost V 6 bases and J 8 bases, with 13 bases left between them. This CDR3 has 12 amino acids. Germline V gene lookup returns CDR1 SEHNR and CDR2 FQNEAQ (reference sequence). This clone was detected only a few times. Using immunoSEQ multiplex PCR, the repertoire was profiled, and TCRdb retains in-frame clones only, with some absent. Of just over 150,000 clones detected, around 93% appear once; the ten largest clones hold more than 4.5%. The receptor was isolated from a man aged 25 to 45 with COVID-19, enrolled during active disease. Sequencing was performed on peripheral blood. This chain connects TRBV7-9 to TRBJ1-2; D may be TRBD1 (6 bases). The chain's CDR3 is CASRRPGEGYTF. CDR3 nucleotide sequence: TGTGCCAGCAGGCGCCCAGGGGAGGGCTACACCTTC.